Listed here is a single TCR beta chain. Its antigen is currently unknown. This sample was taken from a study of CXCR3-negative and CXCR3-positive naive CD8 T cells. Whole-study results and caveats: Relative to CXCR3-negative naive cells, CXCR3-positive naive cells had more hydrophobic TRB CDR3s.

In preparing the TRB cDNA libraries, 5' RACE with UMI labels was used. TCRdb reprocessed the 5' RACE reads and stores each CDR3 protein as one record, lacking DNA. The listing records approximately 48,000 distinct CDR3 sequences. The source material was naive CXCR3+ CD8+ T cells from blood. Subset noted: CD45RO-CCR7+CD27+CD95- naive CD8+ T cells expressing CXCR3 (TNR3+). This TCR was sampled from a human donor in good health. Some clones in this sample may be carry-over from other donors' samples.

This chain's CDR3 is CASSYSRANVLTF. This rearrangement joins TRBV6-2 or TRBV6-3 to TRBJ2-6. This CDR3 has 13 amino acids. Germline CDR1 reads MNHEY; CDR2 reads SVGEGT.